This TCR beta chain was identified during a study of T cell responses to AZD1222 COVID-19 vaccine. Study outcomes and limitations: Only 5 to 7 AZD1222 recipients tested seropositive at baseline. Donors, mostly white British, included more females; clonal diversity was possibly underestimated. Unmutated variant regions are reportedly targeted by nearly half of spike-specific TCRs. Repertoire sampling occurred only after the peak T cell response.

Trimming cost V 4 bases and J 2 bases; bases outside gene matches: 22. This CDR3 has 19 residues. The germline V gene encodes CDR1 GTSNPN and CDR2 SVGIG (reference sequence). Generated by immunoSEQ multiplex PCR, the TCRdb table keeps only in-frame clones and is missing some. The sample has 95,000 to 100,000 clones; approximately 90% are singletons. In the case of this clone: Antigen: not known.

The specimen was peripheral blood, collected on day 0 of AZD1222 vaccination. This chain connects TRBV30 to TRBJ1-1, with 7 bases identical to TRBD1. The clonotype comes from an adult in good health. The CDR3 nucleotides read TGTGCCTGGACCTCCTTTAAGGCAGGGGGACTGTGGAGTAACACTGAAGCTTTCTTT. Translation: CAWTSFKAGGLWSNTEAFF.